The rows below give T cell receptor beta chains drawn from one sample of a study of cytomegalovirus exposure and HLA in healthy donors. The repertoire was sequenced with immunoSEQ multiplex PCR; TCRdb's copy has only in-frame clones and lacks some. In the table there are 120,000 or so clones, less than 85% of which are singletons. Sequencing used PBMCs. The receptors originated from a female donor in good health and CMV-seronegative. CDR3s include the opening cysteine and the closing phenylalanine or tryptophan. A D gene is named only where the DNA matches it firmly. Some rows mark clone size as missing; the rest say once, few, many or name a class of expanded clone.

DNA: TGTGCCAGCAGAACGCGGGCAGGCGAGCAGTACTTC
CDR3: CASRTRAGEQYF
J: TRBJ2-7
size: .
D: .
V: TRBV6-5

DNA: TGTGCCAGCAGCCTGGGGACAGGGGACTTACTAATGCATCAGCCCCAGCATTTT
CDR3: CASSLGTGDLLMHQPQHF
J: TRBJ1-5
size: .
D: TRBD1
V: TRBV7-9

DNA: TGCGCCAGCAGCTGGGGGGCGGGAGAATTTGAGACCCAGTACTTC
CDR3: CASSWGAGEFETQYF
J: TRBJ2-5
size: .
D: .
V: TRBV5-1

DNA: TGTGCCAGCAGTACAGGGTCGGTTAGCTCCTATAATTCACCCCTCCACTTT
CDR3: CASSTGSVSSYNSPLHF
J: TRBJ1-6
size: .
D: .
V: TRBV28

DNA: TGTGCCAGCAGACCCCCAGCAGGGTGGGGAAACACCATATATTTT
CDR3: CASRPPAGWGNTIYF
J: TRBJ1-3
size: .
D: .
V: TRBV28

DNA: TGTGCCAGCAGCCTTCACGGGGGGGTATCCAATGAGCAGTTCTTC
CDR3: CASSLHGGVSNEQFF
J: TRBJ2-1
size: .
D: TRBD2
V: TRBV7-2

DNA: TGTGCCAGCGCCCCAATGGGAGCCTACGAGCAGTACTTC
CDR3: CASAPMGAYEQYF
J: TRBJ2-7
size: .
D: .
V: TRBV27

DNA: TGTGCCAGCAGCGCCGGGACAGGATTACCCCATGAGCAGTTCTTC
CDR3: CASSAGTGLPHEQFF
J: TRBJ2-1
size: .
D: TRBD1
V: TRBV9

DNA: TGCGCCAGCAGCTACGAGTACGGGAACACTGAAGCTTTCTTT
CDR3: CASSYEYGNTEAFF
J: TRBJ1-1
size: .
D: .
V: TRBV5-1

DNA: TGTGCCAGCAGCTCTGGACTAGCAGGGGATACGCAGTATTTT
CDR3: CASSSGLAGDTQYF
J: TRBJ2-3
size: .
D: TRBD2
V: TRBV7-3

DNA: TGTGCCAGCAGCGAGTCACAGGGGAATGTCGAGACCCAGTACTTC
CDR3: CASSESQGNVETQYF
J: TRBJ2-5
size: .
D: TRBD1
V: TRBV4-2

DNA: TGTGCCAGCAGCTTCGACAGGGGGACGTCCTACGAGCAGTACTTC
CDR3: CASSFDRGTSYEQYF
J: TRBJ2-7
size: once
D: TRBD1
V: TRBV28

DNA: TGTGCCAGCAGTTCCTACAGGGGGCAGGGAACCCACGAGCAGTACTTC
CDR3: CASSSYRGQGTHEQYF
J: TRBJ2-7
size: .
D: TRBD1
V: TRBV28

DNA: TGTGCCAGCAAGGGTTCGGGTCCGAGGGCCGGGGAGCTGTTTTTT
CDR3: CASKGSGPRAGELFF
J: TRBJ2-2
size: .
D: .
V: TRBV6-6

DNA: TGTGCCAGCAGCTCAGGTATCCGTTCGAATTCACCCCTCCACTTT
CDR3: CASSSGIRSNSPLHF
J: TRBJ1-6
size: .
D: .
V: TRBV5-4

DNA: TGCGCCAGCAGCTTGCTGTCCGGGGGCTATGGCTACACCTTC
CDR3: CASSLLSGGYGYTF
J: TRBJ1-2
size: .
D: .
V: TRBV5-1

DNA: TGCGCCAGCAGCCAAGAAATACAGGGCGGCTATGGCTACACCTTC
CDR3: CASSQEIQGGYGYTF
J: TRBJ1-2
size: .
D: .
V: TRBV4-1

DNA: TGTGCCATCAGTGAGTCCCCTCGGACAGCTAACTATGGCTACACCTTC
CDR3: CAISESPRTANYGYTF
J: TRBJ1-2
size: .
D: .
V: TRBV10-3

DNA: TGTGCCAGCAGCACGGACAGGGGACGAGAGCAGTACTTC
CDR3: CASSTDRGREQYF
J: TRBJ2-7
size: .
D: TRBD1
V: TRBV7-8

DNA: TGTGCCACCAGCAGGCGGGGGGGAAAGGGAAACGAGCAGTACTTC
CDR3: CATSRRGGKGNEQYF
J: TRBJ2-7
size: .
D: TRBD2
V: TRBV15